Sequencing of this T cell receptor beta chain was carried out in a study of PD-1 blockade in classical Hodgkin lymphoma. Germline assignment: CDR1 MGHRA and CDR2 YSYEKL. V was trimmed by 3 bases and J by 4 bases, leaving 13 bases between them. This CDR3 is 15 amino acids long. Time point given: cycle 4 day 1 (C4D1), after more than five weeks of nivolumab. Each patient's relapse followed autologous stem cell transplantation, and brentuximab vedotin exposure varied. Profiling relied on immunoSEQ multiplex PCR, and the TCRdb table lists in-frame clones only, not all of them. The sample lists approximately 61,000 clones; roughly nine tenths were seen once.

The chain uses TRBV4-1 and TRBJ1-5, with D possibly being TRBD1 (5 bases). The TCR comes from a human donor with classical Hodgkin lymphoma. The material was peripheral blood mononuclear cells (PBMCs), obtained before the fourth cycle of nivolumab. This CDR3 reads CASSQGPGFNQPQHF. CDR3 nucleotides: TGCGCCAGCAGCCAGGGGCCGGGATTTAATCAGCCCCAGCATTTT.